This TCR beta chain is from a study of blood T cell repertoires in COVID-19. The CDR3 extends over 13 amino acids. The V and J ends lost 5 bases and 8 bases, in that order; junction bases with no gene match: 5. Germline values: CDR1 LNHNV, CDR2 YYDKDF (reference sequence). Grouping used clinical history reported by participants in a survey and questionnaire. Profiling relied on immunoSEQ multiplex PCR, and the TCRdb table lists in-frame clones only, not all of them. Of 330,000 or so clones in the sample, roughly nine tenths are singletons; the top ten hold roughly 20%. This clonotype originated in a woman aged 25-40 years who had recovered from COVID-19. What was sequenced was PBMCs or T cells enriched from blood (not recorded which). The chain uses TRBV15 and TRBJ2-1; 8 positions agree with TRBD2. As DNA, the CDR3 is TGTGCCACCAGCTTGGGACTAGTGGATGAGCAGTTCTTC. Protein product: CATSLGLVDEQFF.